This T cell receptor beta chain was observed in a study of healthy donors' naive CD4 and CD8 T cells. Per germline, CDR1 SNHLY and CDR2 FYNNEI. Losses at the gene ends were 5 bases for V and 8 bases for J; bases not matched to a gene: 7. This CDR3 comprises 14 residues. Each TCR library used approximately 500 ng of total RNA and a linear amplification protocol. TCRdb redid the calling of the reads with MiXCR, one entry per CDR3 protein. The sample carries about 200,000 distinct CDR3 sequences, over 60% recorded once. The sequencing sample was made of naive CD4+ and CD8+ T cells sorted from blood, pooled from several donors. V and J are TRBV2 and TRBJ2-1; 9 bases match TRBD2. This TCR was sampled from a pool of human donors in good health; the sample pools cells from several healthy donors. The chain's CDR3 is CASSQIAGEDEQFF. For the CDR3, the DNA is TGTGCCAGCAGTCAAATAGCGGGAGAGGATGAGCAGTTCTTC. The variable domain in full, with the rest retrieved from reference TRBV2 and TRBJ2-1, is EPEVTQTPSHQVTQMGQEVILRCVPISNHLYFYWYRQILGQKVEFLVSFYNNEISEKSEIFDDQFSVERPDGSNFTLKIRSTKLEDSAMYFCASSQIAGEDEQFFGPGTRLTVL.